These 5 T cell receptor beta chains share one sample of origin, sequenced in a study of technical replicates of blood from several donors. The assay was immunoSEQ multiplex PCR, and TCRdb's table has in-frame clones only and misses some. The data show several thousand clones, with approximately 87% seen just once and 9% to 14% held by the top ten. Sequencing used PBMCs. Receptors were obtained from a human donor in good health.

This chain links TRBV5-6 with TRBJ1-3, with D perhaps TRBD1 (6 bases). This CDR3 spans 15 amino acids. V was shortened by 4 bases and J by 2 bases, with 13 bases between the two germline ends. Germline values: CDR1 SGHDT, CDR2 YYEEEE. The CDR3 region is CASSRVTGTGNTIYF. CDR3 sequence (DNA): TGTGCCAGCAGCAGAGTCACAGGGACTGGAAACACCATATATTTT.

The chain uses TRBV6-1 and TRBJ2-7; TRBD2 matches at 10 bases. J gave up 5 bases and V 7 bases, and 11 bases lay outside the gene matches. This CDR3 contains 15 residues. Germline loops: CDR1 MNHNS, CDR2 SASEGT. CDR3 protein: CASIPSLAGVNEQYF. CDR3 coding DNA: TGTGCCAGCATCCCCTCCCTAGCGGGAGTCAACGAGCAGTACTTC.

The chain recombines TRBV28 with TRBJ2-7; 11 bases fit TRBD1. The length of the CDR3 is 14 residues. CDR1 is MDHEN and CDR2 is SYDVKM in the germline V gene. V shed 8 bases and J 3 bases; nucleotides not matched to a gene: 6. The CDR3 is CASGGTGGDYEQYF. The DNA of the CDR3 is TGTGCCAGCGGTGGGACAGGGGGGGACTACGAGCAGTACTTC.

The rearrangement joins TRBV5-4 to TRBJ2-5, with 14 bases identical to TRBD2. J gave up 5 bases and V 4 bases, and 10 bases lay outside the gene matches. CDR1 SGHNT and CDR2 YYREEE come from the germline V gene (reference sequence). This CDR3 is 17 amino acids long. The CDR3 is CASSPGTSGSGRETQYF. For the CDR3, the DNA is TGTGCCAGCAGCCCTGGGACTAGCGGGAGTGGCAGGGAGACCCAGTACTTC.

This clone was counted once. CDR3 in DNA: TGCGCCAGCAGCTTAAGACAGGTTCAAGATACGCAGTATTTT. Translating gives CASSLRQVQDTQYF. J is TRBJ2-3 and V is TRBV5-1; D is possibly TRBD1 (6 bases). Germline V gives CDR1 SGHRS, CDR2 YFSETQ. Trimming removed 2 bases at V and 5 bases at J, with 12 bases between. This CDR3 is built from 14 residues.